The T cell receptor beta chain under discussion was sequenced for a study of shared clonotypes between healthy human individuals. The study drew its donors from healthy HIV-negative adults without recent acute infections or vaccinations. Study-wide points: The diversity represented, both genetic and in exposure history, was limited by few donors.

The authors distributed each subset's genomic DNA evenly over several immunoSEQ plates. The data were produced by immunoSEQ multiplex PCR, yet TCRdb's version contains in-frame clones alone and is incomplete. This sample yields about 480,000 clones, of which around 79% are seen a single time; approximately 13% belongs to the top ten. Worth noting for this clone: Its cognate antigen is unknown.

The specimen was PBMCs. The source of this sequence is a middle-aged woman in good health. Some clones in this sample may be carry-over from other donors' samples.

Here the CDR3 DNA reads TGTGCCAGCAGTACAGCACCGGACACTGAAGCTTTCTTT. Amino acid sequence: CASSTAPDTEAFF. The rearrangement joins TRBV2 to TRBJ1-1; D gene uncertain. V lost 5 bases and J 3 bases, leaving 10 bases between the germline ends. The CDR3 spans 13 residues. Germline CDR1 SNHLY, CDR2 FYNNEI.